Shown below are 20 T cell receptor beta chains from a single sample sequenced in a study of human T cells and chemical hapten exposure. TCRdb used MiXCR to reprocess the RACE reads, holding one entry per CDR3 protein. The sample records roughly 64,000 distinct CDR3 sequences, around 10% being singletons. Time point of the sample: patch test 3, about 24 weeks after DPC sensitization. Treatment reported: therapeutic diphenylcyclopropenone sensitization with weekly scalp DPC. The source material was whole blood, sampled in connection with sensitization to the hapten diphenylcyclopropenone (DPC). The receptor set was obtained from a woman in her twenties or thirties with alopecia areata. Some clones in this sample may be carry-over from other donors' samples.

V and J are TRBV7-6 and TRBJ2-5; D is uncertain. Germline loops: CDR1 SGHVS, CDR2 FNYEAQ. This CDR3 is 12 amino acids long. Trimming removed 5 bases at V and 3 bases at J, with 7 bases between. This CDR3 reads CASSPIEETQYF. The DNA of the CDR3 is TGTGCCAGCAGCCCCATTGAAGAGACCCAGTACTTC.

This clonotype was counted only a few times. The CDR3 here is CASIPIGPPGQPQHF. The CDR3 DNA follows: TGCGCCAGCATTCCCATAGGGCCCCCCGGTCAGCCCCAGCATTTT. The chain employs TRBV23-1 and TRBJ1-5; D gene uncertain. TRBV23-1 is given ORF status, its function remaining uncertain. Trimming left V 7 bases short and J 6 bases short, with 19 bases between. CDR3 size: 15 residues.

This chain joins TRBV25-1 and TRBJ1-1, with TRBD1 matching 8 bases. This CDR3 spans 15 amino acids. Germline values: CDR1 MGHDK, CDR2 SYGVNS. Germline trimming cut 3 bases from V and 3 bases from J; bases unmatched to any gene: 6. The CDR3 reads CASSDRGRLDTEAFF. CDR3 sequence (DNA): TGTGCCAGCAGTGACAGGGGGCGCTTGGACACTGAAGCTTTCTTT.

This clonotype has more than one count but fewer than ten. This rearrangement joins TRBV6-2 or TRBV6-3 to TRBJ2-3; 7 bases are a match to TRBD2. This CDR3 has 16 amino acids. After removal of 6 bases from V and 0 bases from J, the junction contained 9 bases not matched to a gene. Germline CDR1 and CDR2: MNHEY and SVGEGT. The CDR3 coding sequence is TGTGCCAGCAGGGGGCCGGGACTACCTAGCACAGATACGCAGTATTTT. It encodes CASRGPGLPSTDTQYF.

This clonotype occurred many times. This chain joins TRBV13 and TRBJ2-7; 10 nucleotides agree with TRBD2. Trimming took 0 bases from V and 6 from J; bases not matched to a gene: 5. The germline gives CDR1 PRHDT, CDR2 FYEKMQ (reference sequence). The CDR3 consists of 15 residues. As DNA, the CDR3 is TGTGCCAGCAGCTTAGGAACAGCGGGAGGGGGCGAGCAGTACTTC. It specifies CASSLGTAGGGEQYF.

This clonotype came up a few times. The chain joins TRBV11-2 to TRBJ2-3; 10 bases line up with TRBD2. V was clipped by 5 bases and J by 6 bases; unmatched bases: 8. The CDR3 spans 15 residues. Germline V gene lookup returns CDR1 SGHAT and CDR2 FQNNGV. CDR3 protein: CASSPASGRMDTQYF. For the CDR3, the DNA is TGTGCCAGCAGCCCCGCTAGCGGGAGAATGGATACGCAGTATTTT.

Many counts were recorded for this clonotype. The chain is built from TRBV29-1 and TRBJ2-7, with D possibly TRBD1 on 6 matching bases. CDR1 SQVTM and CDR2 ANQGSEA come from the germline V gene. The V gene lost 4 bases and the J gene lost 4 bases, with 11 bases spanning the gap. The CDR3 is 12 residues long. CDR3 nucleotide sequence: TGCAGCGTTGTAATTCAGGGGTACGAGCAGTACTTC. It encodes CSVVIQGYEQYF.

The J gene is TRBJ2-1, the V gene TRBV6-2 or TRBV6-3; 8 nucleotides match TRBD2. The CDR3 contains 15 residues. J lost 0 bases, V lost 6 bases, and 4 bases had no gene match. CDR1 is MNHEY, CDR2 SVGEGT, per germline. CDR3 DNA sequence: TGTGCCAGCAGCAACGGGAGGGGCTCCTACAATGAGCAGTTCTTC. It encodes CASSNGRGSYNEQFF.

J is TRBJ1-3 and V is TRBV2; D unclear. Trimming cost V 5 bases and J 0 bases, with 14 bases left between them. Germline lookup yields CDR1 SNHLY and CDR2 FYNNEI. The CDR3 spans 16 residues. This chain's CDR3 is CASSSLDANSGNTIYF. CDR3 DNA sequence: TGTGCCAGCAGTTCGCTAGACGCGAACTCTGGAAACACCATATATTTT.

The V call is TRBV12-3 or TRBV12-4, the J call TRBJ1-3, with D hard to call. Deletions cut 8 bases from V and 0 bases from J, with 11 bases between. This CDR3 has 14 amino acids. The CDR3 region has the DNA TGTGCCAGCCTAGACGGGAGCTCTGGAAACACCATATATTTT. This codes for CASLDGSSGNTIYF.

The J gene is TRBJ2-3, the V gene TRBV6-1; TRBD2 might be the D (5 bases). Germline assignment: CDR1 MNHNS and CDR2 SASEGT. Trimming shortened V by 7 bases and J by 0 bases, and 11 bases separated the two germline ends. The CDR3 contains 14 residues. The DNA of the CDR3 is TGTGCCAGCACGGGCGGGCTGAGCACAGATACGCAGTATTTT. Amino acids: CASTGGLSTDTQYF.

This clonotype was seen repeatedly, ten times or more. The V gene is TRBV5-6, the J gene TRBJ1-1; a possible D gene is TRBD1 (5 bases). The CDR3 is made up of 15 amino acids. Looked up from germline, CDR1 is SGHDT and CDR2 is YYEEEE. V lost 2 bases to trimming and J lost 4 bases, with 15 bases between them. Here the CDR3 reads CASSFSVLTATEAFF. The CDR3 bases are TGTGCCAGCAGCTTTTCCGTATTGACAGCCACTGAAGCTTTCTTT. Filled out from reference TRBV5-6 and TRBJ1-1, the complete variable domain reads DAGVTQSPTHLIKTRGQQVTLRCSPKSGHDTVSWYQQALGQGPQFIFQYYEEEERQRGNFPDRFSGHQFPNYSSELNVNALLLGDSALYLCASSFSVLTATEAFFGQGTRLTVV.

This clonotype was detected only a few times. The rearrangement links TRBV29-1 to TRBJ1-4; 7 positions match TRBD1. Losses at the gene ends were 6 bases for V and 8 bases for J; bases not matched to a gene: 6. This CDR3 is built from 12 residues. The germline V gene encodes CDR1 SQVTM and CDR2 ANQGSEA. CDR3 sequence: CSVFGQEEKLFF. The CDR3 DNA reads TGCAGCGTCTTCGGACAGGAGGAAAAACTGTTTTTT.

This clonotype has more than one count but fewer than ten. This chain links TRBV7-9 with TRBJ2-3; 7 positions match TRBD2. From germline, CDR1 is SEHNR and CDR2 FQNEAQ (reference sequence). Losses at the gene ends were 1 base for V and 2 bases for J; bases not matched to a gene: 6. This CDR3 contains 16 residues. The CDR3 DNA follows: TGTGCCAGCAGCTTAGAGGGAAGCGGGGACACAGATACGCAGTATTTT. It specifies CASSLEGSGDTDTQYF. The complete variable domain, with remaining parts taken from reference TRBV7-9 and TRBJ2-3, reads DTGVSQNPRHKITKRGQNVTFRCDPISEHNRLYWYRQTLGQGPEFLTYFQNEAQLEKSRLLSDRFSAERPKGSFSTLEIQRTEQGDSAMYLCASSLEGSGDTDTQYFGPGTRLTVL.

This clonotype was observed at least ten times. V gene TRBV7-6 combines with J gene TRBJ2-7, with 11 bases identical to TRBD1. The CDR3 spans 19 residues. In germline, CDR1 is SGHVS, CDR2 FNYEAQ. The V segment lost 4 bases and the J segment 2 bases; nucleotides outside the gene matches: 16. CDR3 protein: CASSYGTGQGVQTAYEQYF. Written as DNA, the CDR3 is TGTGCCAGCAGCTACGGGACGGGACAGGGGGTACAGACTGCCTACGAGCAGTACTTC.

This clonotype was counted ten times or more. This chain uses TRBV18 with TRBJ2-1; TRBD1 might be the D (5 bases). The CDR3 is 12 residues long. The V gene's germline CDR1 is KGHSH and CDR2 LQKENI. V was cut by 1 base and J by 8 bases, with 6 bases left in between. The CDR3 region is CASSPLGDEQFF. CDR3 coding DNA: TGTGCCAGCTCACCACTAGGGGATGAGCAGTTCTTC.

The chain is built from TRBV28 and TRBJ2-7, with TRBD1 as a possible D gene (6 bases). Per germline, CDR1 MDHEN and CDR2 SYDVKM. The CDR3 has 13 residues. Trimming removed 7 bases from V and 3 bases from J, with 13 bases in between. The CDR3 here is CASNTGQSYEQYF. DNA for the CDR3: TGTGCCAGCAATACTGGACAGAGCTACGAGCAGTACTTC. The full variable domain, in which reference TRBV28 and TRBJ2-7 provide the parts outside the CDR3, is DVKVTQSSRYLVKRTGEKVFLECVQDMDHENMFWYRQDPGLGLRLIYFSYDVKMKEKGDIPEGYSVSREKKERFSLILESASTNQTSMYLCASNTGQSYEQYFGPGTRLTVT.

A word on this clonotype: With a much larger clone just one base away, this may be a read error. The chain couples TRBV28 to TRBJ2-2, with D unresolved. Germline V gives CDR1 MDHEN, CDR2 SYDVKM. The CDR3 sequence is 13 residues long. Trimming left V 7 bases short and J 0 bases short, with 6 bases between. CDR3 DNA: TGTGCCAGCACGGCCTCGAACACCGGGGAGCTGTTTTTT. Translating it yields CASTASNTGELFF.

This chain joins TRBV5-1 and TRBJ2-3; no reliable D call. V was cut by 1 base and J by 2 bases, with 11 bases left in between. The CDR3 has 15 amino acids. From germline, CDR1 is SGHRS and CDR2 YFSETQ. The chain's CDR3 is CASSLMSPYTDTQYF. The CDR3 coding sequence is TGCGCCAGCAGCTTGATGTCCCCATACACAGATACGCAGTATTTT.

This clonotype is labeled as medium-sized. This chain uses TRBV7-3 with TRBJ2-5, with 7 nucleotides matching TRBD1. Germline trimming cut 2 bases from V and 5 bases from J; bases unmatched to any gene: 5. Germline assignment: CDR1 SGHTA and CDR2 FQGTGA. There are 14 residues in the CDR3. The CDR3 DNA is TGTGCCAGCAGCTTAGTAGGGGGCGTGGAGACCCAGTACTTC. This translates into CASSLVGGVETQYF.